The following is a T cell receptor (beta chain) sequence with its context. What it recognizes is unknown. This entry comes from a study of T cell repertoires in cytomegalovirus infection. Across the whole study: Carrying CMV and the relevant HLA type showed in public TCR beta signatures.

CDR3 size: 14 residues. The germline CDR1 and CDR2 sequences are SEHNR and FQNEAQ (reference sequence). Deletions cut 1 base from V and 3 bases from J, with 9 bases between. TCRdb used MiXCR to reprocess the reads, holding one entry per CDR3 protein. The data hold fewer than 1,000,000 distinct CDR3 sequences, with around 32% observed a single time. Study-level findings and limits: CMV-specific TCR beta clonotypes restricted by HLA-C dominated the ex vivo response.

This receptor was taken from a human donor in good health (CMV status not recorded). Some clones in this sample may be carry-over from other donors' samples. The specimen comprised cultured CD8+ T cells from PBMCs, sampled from culture after CMV antigen stimulation. The rearrangement uses TRBV7-9 and TRBJ1-2; no firm D call. CDR3 bases: TGTGCCAGCAGCTTAGACGGCACACACTATGGCTACACCTTC. Its protein is CASSLDGTHYGYTF.